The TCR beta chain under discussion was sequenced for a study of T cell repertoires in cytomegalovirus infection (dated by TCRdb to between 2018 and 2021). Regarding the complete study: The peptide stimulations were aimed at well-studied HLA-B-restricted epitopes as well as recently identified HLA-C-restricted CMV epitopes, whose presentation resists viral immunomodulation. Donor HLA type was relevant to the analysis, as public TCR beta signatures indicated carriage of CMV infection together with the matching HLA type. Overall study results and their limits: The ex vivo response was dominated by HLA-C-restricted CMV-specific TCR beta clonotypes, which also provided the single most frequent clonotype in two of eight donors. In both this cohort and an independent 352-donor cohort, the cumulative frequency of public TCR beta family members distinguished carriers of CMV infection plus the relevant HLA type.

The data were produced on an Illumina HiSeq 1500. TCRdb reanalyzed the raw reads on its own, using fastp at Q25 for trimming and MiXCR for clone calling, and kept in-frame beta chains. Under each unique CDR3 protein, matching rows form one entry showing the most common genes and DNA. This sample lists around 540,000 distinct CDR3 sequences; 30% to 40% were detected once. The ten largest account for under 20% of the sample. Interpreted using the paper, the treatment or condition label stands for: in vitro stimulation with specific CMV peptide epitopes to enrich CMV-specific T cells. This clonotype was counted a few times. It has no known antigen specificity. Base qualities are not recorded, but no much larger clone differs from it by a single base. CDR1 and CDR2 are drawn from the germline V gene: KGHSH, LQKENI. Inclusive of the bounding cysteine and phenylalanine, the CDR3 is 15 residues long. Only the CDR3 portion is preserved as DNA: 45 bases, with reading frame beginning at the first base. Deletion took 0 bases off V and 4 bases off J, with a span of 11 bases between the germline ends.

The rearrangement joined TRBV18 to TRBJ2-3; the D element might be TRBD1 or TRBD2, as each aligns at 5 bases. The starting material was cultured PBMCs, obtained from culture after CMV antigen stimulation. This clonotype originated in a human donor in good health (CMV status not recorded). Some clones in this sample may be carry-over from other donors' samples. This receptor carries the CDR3 CASSPPQLGADTQYF. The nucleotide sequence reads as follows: TGTGCCAGCTCACCACCCCAACTAGGGGCAGATACGCAGTATTTT.